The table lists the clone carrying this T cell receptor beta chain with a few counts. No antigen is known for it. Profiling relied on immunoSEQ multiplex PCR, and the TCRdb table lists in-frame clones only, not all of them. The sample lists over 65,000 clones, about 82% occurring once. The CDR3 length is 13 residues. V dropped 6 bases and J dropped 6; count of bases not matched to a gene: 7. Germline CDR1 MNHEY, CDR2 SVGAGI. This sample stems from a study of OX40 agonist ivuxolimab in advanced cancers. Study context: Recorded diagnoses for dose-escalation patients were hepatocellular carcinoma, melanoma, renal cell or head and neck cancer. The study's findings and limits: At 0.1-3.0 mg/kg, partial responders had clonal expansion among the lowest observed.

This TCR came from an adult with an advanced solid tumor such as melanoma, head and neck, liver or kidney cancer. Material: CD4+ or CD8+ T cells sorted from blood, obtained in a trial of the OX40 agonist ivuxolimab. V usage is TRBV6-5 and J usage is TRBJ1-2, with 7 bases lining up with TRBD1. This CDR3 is CASRLDRRDGYTF. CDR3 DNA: TGTGCCAGCAGATTGGACAGGCGCGATGGCTACACCTTC.